Sequencing of this TCR beta chain was carried out in a study of long-term antiretroviral therapy in people with HIV. They ran version v3.0 of the immunoSEQ assay at survey level. Profiled with immunoSEQ multiplex PCR; TCRdb holds only in-frame clones, not every one. Among approximately 32,000 clones listed, about four fifths were seen once. General study results and limits: Clones that had undergone expansion before ART prevailed in the repertoire throughout all time points. Even long-term ART left TRB diversity below transplant donor controls, despite gains. The blood, collected between about 2004 and 2018, was possibly taken under older ART regimens.

A note on this clone: What it recognizes is unknown.

The input for sequencing was unsorted PBMCs, taken 0.3 years after starting antiretroviral therapy. The receptor's source is a man aged 18 to 30 with HIV.

CDR3 DNA sequence: TGTGCCAGCAGTGAAGCCTTCTGGAGCTCCTACGAGCAGTACTTC. Amino acids: CASSEAFWSSYEQYF. The rearrangement uses TRBV6-1 and TRBJ2-7; D is uncertain. This CDR3 region has 15 residues. Trimming stripped 0 bases from V and 0 bases from J, with 9 bases between. Germline V gene lookup returns CDR1 MNHNS and CDR2 SASEGT.